A single TCR beta chain is shown here with its context. Its antigen is not yet known. Per-nucleotide qualities are absent, and no much larger clonotype sits a single base away. This record belongs to a study of CD8 T cells in seronegative destructive rheumatoid arthritis (dated by TCRdb to 2018 to 2020). Study-level background: At the time of sampling, biological drugs were being given to most of the eight CND-RA patients. Rather than undergoing new sequencing, the seropositive RA, seronegative RA and healthy control comparison cohorts were drawn from an earlier published TCRbeta dataset. The study compared peripheral CD8+ TCRbeta repertoires from patients with CCP-negative destructive rheumatoid arthritis (CND-RA) against repertoires from newly diagnosed seropositive RA, seronegative RA and healthy controls.

A negative result on the clinical CCP2 antibody test was shown by CND-RA patients, and progression of joint destruction was observed despite active therapy. Every CND-RA patient showed typical joint destruction in the wrists and ankles and had failed conventional anti-rheumatic therapy. CND-RA patients were sampled after long disease histories, spanning decades in several cases, rather than at diagnosis. Around 50 millilitres of EDTA-anticoagulated peripheral blood were collected from each patient. Density gradient separation with Ficoll-Paque PLUS was used to isolate peripheral blood mononuclear cells. AutoMACS magnetic bead positive selection was used to isolate CD8+ cells from fresh or cryopreserved PBMCs, and flow cytometry was used to check purity. Nucleospin Tissue or Tissue XS kits were used to extract genomic DNA, which was then quantified on a Qubit 2.0 fluorometer. Genomic DNA from CD8+ cells was used for TCRbeta sequencing according to the manufacturer's instructions. A genomics technology centre in Finland ran the TCRbeta sequencing, which was done with the immunoSEQ assay. For the original study's pipeline: Clonotype tables generated by the immunoSEQ preprocessing pipeline were converted into VDJtools format, and non-productive clonotypes were filtered out. Samples below 10,000 reads were excluded and the rest subsampled to 10,000 reads; most of the eight CND-RA samples passed. Shannon-Wiener, Simpson and clonality indices were calculated with the VDJtools CalcDiversityStats function on data subsampled to 10,000 reads. To infer antigen specificity, non-singleton TCRbeta clonotypes were hard-matched against VDJdb, with no mismatches permitted. CDR3 sequences differing by one amino acid (Hamming distance 1) were grouped into clusters with potentially shared antigen targets. Public clonotypes were tested for group enrichment with one-sided Fisher's exact tests after resampling groups to six samples, repeated ten times. The immuneACCESS repertoire file appears here via TCRdb, limited to in-frame rearrangements. These files lack a portion of the clones; in checked studies, under half of the deficit traces to unresolved V genes, and the cause of the others is not known. For V, J and clone size, that table is used; D and trimming come from the DNA. Present in this sample are about 13,000 clones, 75% to 90% of which were seen just once. Together, the top ten hold roughly a quarter of the sample.

Sequences SGDLS (CDR1) and YYNGEE (CDR2) are obtained from the germline V gene. Germline trimming amounts to 0 bases on V and 3 bases on J, with 5 as the count of junction bases outside the gene matches. The CDR3 numbers 17 residues from cysteine through phenylalanine. The CDR3 DNA has 51 bases and is translated from base 1. The paper as a whole reports these results and caveats: Compared with controls and other RA subtypes, CND-RA repertoires contained more CMV-reactive and fewer influenza A-reactive CD8+ TCRbeta sequences. Without diagnostic samples, TCR repertoire differences may partly reflect poor disease control over the years rather than being present at onset. No public clonotype enrichment survived Benjamini-Hochberg correction across the 117,399 clonotypes tested. A distinct set of enriched public clonotypes appeared to be present in CND-RA patients, and the authors interpreted this finding as support for a separate disease subset. After adjusting for age, CND-RA patients appeared to have less diverse, more clonal CD8+ TCRbeta repertoires than other RA subtypes. The small size of the CND-RA cohort was acknowledged as a limitation of the study.

Sequenced input: CD8+ T cells from blood. This TCR was sampled from a woman aged 30 to 49 with seronegative destructive rheumatoid arthritis. The rearrangement combines TRBV9 with TRBJ2-3; the junction holds 12 bases that match TRBD2. The CDR3 region reads CASSVGASGGATDTQYF. The DNA is TGTGCCAGCAGCGTAGGGGCTAGCGGGGGGGCAACAGATACGCAGTATTTT.